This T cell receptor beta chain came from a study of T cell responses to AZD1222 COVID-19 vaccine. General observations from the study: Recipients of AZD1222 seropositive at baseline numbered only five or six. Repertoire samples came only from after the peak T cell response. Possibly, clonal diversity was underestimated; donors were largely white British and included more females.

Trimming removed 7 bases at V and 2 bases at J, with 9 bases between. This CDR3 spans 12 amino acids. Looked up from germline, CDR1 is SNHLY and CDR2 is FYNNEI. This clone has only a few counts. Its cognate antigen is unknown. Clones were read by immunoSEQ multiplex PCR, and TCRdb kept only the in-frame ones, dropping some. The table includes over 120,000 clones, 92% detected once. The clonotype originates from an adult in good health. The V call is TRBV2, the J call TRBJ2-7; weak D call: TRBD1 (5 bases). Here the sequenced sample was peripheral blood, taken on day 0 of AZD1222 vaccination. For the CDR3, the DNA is TGTGCCAGCATGAAGGGGACCTACGAGCAGTACTTC. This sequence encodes CASMKGTYEQYF. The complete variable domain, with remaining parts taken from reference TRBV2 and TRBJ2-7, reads EPEVTQTPSHQVTQMGQEVILRCVPISNHLYFYWYRQILGQKVEFLVSFYNNEISEKSEIFDDQFSVERPDGSNFTLKIRSTKLEDSAMYFCASMKGTYEQYFGPGTRLTVT.